The 18 T cell receptor beta chains below were found in one sample sequenced in a study of control samples from healthy donors and cancer patients. Only in-frame clones appear in the TCRdb table, and some are missing; sequencing was by immunoSEQ multiplex PCR. The repertoire holds about 140,000 clones, with approximately 86% as singletons. The sample was blood. Every receptor here comes from a woman in her thirties in good health.

The J gene is TRBJ2-7, the V gene TRBV30, with 7 bases lining up with TRBD1. The germline CDR1 and CDR2 sequences are GTSNPN and SVGIG (reference sequence). The V and J ends lost 3 bases and 3 bases, in that order; junction bases with no gene match: 8. CDR3 length: 14 residues. This chain's CDR3 is CAWSPGQTVYEQYF. The CDR3 region has the DNA TGTGCCTGGAGCCCGGGACAGACCGTCTACGAGCAGTACTTC.

This CDR3 reads CASRDPFRGSNYGYTF. The CDR3 DNA reads TGTGCCAGCAGAGACCCCTTTCGAGGGTCTAACTATGGCTACACCTTC. The V gene is TRBV9, the J gene TRBJ1-2; D is uncertain. V was trimmed by 5 bases and J by 0 bases, leaving 17 bases between them. This CDR3 has 16 amino acids. The germline gives CDR1 SGDLS, CDR2 YYNGEE.

The CDR3 coding sequence is TGTGCCAGCAGCCCCGGGACTAGCGGGACGAGCTCCTACAATGAGCAGTTCTTC. Protein product: CASSPGTSGTSSYNEQFF. The V gene is TRBV3-1 (or the pseudogene TRBV3-2), the J gene TRBJ2-1; 13 bases map to TRBD2. V shed 4 bases, J shed 0 bases, and the junction held 6 bases outside the gene matches. The CDR3 has 18 amino acids. Germline-derived CDR1 and CDR2 are LGHDT and YNNKEL (reference sequence).

The rearrangement joins TRBV6-5 to TRBJ1-2; a weak D match, TRBD1 (6 bases). CDR1 and CDR2 (germline): MNHEY, SVGAGI. V lost 5 bases and J 0 bases, leaving 13 bases between the germline ends. The CDR3 totals 15 residues. In DNA, the CDR3 is TGTGCCAGCAGTCCACACAGGGCCCCTAACTATGGCTACACCTTC. Its protein is CASSPHRAPNYGYTF.

The chain couples TRBV9 to TRBJ2-1, with D uncertain. This CDR3 is built from 15 residues. V was trimmed by 0 bases and J by 7 bases, leaving 14 bases between them. Germline values: CDR1 SGDLS, CDR2 YYNGEE. The DNA of the CDR3 is TGTGCCAGCAGCGTAGATGGGCTGTCCGGGAATGAGCAGTTCTTC. It codes for CASSVDGLSGNEQFF.

The gene calls are TRBV19 and TRBJ1-1; D uncertain. The germline V gene has CDR1 LNHDA and CDR2 SQIVND (reference sequence). The CDR3 is 15 residues long. Deletions cut 2 bases from V and 0 bases from J, with 10 bases between. The CDR3 is CASSILRSMNTEAFF. CDR3 bases: TGTGCCAGTAGTATATTGCGGAGCATGAACACTGAAGCTTTCTTT.

The DNA of the CDR3 is TGCGCCAGCAGCCATAGTAACAGCTACACTGAAGCTTTCTTT. Translation: CASSHSNSYTEAFF. The chain recombines TRBV4-1 with TRBJ1-1; D is uncertain. V dropped 3 bases and J dropped 3 bases, with 11 bases sitting between them. Germline-derived CDR1 and CDR2 are MGHRA and YSYEKL. The CDR3 is 14 residues long.

The rearrangement joins TRBV6-1 to TRBJ2-7, with TRBD2 matching over 7 bases. The V and J ends lost 3 bases and 10 bases, in that order; junction bases with no gene match: 9. Germline CDR1 is MNHNS and CDR2 is SASEGT. CDR3 size: 13 residues. Here the CDR3 DNA reads TGTGCCAGCAGTGAGTCCGGCGGGAGATTACAGTACTTC. It translates to CASSESGGRLQYF.

CDR3 loop: CASSQDPGGGSYEQYF. The CDR3 bases are TGCGCCAGCAGCCAAGACCCCGGCGGCGGGAGTTACGAGCAGTACTTC. The J gene is TRBJ2-7, the V gene TRBV4-1, with 7 positions matching TRBD2. With 0 bases clipped from V and 4 bases from J, the junction kept 9 bases outside the gene matches. Germline CDR1 and CDR2: MGHRA and YSYEKL. The CDR3 covers 16 residues.

The chain couples TRBV29-1 to TRBJ1-1; TRBD1 might be the D (5 bases). The CDR3 consists of 11 residues. Germline V gives CDR1 SQVTM, CDR2 ANQGSEA. Between the trimmed V and J ends, which lost 6 bases and 5 bases, there was a span of 10 bases. CDR3 sequence reads: CSVDDSTEAFF. DNA of the CDR3: TGCAGCGTCGACGACAGTACTGAAGCTTTCTTT.

Notes on this clone: The junction does not match germline at one end; this may be a read error. The V gene is TRBV6-5, the J gene TRBJ1-2; D uncertain. The germline V gene has CDR1 MNHEY and CDR2 SVGAGI. The CDR3 is 14 amino acids. The CDR3 sequence is CASSNSGSQVGYTF. Here the CDR3 DNA reads TGTGCCAGCAGTAACTCCGGGAGTCAGGTTGGCTACACCTTC.

This chain joins TRBV24-1 and TRBJ1-5; TRBD1 matches 7 bases. This CDR3 comprises 14 residues. Unmatched junction bases numbered 9, after V lost 8 bases and J lost 6 bases. From germline, CDR1 is KGHDR and CDR2 SFDVKD. CDR3 nucleotides: TGTGCCACCACCTACAGGGGAAGTGGTCAGCCCCAGCATTTT. This gives the protein CATTYRGSGQPQHF.

The CDR3 region has the DNA TGTGCCAGCAGGAAAGAGAGAGATAGCAATCAGCCCCAGCATTTT. Amino acid sequence: CASRKERDSNQPQHF. V usage is TRBV2 and J usage is TRBJ1-5; D is unresolved. This CDR3 is 15 amino acids long. Germline V gene lookup returns CDR1 SNHLY and CDR2 FYNNEI. V lost 6 bases, J lost 0 bases, and 12 bases lay in between.

This clone was seen a single time. V is TRBV24-1 and J is TRBJ1-2; TRBD1 matches 9 bases. The V gene end was trimmed by 5 bases and the J gene end by 4 bases; junction bases not matched to a gene: 7. The CDR3 loop spans 15 amino acids. Per germline, CDR1 KGHDR and CDR2 SFDVKD. The CDR3 nucleotides are TGTGCCACCAGTGGGTTTACAGGGGGCATCTATGGCTACACCTTC. As protein: CATSGFTGGIYGYTF.

The chain recombines TRBV5-6 with TRBJ2-1; D not certain. This CDR3 comprises 15 residues. V lost 0 bases, J lost 6 bases, and 13 bases lay in between. Germline assignment: CDR1 SGHDT and CDR2 YYEEEE. CDR3 bases: TGTGCCAGCAGCTTGGTTTCACAACTATCCAATGAGCAGTTCTTC. As protein: CASSLVSQLSNEQFF.

This sequence joins TRBV12-3 or TRBV12-4 and TRBJ2-3; D is ambiguous. There are 12 residues in the CDR3. V was cut by 1 base and J by 5 bases, with 4 bases left in between. The CDR3 nucleotides read TGTGCCAGCAGTTTAGGAGTAGATACGCAGTATTTT. Translated: CASSLGVDTQYF.

The chain joins TRBV3-1 (or the pseudogene TRBV3-2) to TRBJ1-2, with D possibly being TRBD1 (6 bases). Germline values: CDR1 LGHDT, CDR2 YNNKEL (reference sequence). Trimming pared 5 bases from V and 4 bases from J, leaving 17 bases between. This CDR3 is 15 amino acids long. CDR3 DNA sequence: TGTGCCAGCAGCGAGCGGACAGCCGGACCCTATGGCTACACCTTC. This encodes CASSERTAGPYGYTF.

This clone occurred once. The chain recombines TRBV30 with TRBJ1-1, with unresolved D. Germline loops: CDR1 GTSNPN, CDR2 SVGIG (reference sequence). This CDR3 has 11 residues. Trimming removed 2 bases at V and 8 bases at J, with 9 bases between. CDR3 nucleotides: TGTGCCTGGAGTTTTCTAGAAGAAGCTTTCTTT. Translating gives CAWSFLEEAFF. The full variable domain, in which reference TRBV30 and TRBJ1-1 provide the parts outside the CDR3, is SQTIHQWPATLVQPVGSPLSLECTVEGTSNPNLYWYRQAAGRGLQLLFYSVGIGQISSEVPQNLSASRPQDRQFILSSKKLLLSDSGFYLCAWSFLEEAFFGQGTRLTVV.